This T cell receptor beta chain is drawn from a study of T cell changes during pregnancy in multiple sclerosis. The CDR3 loop spans 15 amino acids. The germline V gene encodes CDR1 MNHEY and CDR2 SMNVEV (reference sequence). The V gene lost 4 bases and the J gene lost 0 bases, with 9 bases spanning the gap. Generated by immunoSEQ multiplex PCR, the TCRdb table keeps only in-frame clones and is missing some. Among tens of thousands of clones listed, roughly 92% were seen once. This material consisted of CD8+ T cells from peripheral blood mononuclear cells, taken in the third trimester of pregnancy. This TCR was sampled from a female donor with multiple sclerosis, enrolled in a pregnancy study. V is TRBV27 and J is TRBJ1-4; D unresolved. The CDR3, as DNA: TGTGCCAGCAGTTCCTTAGGAGCAACTAATGAAAAACTGTTTTTT. Protein product: CASSSLGATNEKLFF.